This is a list of T cell receptor beta chains from one sample in a study of cytomegalovirus exposure and HLA in healthy donors. Sequencing used immunoSEQ multiplex PCR; TCRdb keeps in-frame clones, though not all of them. The repertoire has over 95,000 clones, roughly three quarters of them found once; the top ten carry roughly 12%. The sample consisted of PBMCs. The receptor set was obtained from a woman aged 40 to 55 in good health and CMV-seropositive. Each CDR3 is given with its conserved first and last residue. The D gene is left open where the match is weak. Clone size appears in some rows only: once, few, many, or a class for an expanded clone.

V gene	clone size	D gene	J gene	CDR3 DNA	CDR3 protein
TRBV28	-	-	TRBJ2-5	TGTGCCAGCAGTTTACGGTTTTCAGAGACCCAGTACTTC	CASSLRFSETQYF
TRBV4-1	-	-	TRBJ2-7	TGCGCCAGCAGCCAGAGGGACACCTACGAGCAGTACTTC	CASSQRDTYEQYF
TRBV5-1	few	TRBD2	TRBJ2-7	TGCGCCAGCAGCTTTAGCGGGTCCTACGAGCAGTACTTC	CASSFSGSYEQYF
TRBV30	-	-	TRBJ2-7	TGTGCCTGCCCAGGTGCGAATTCCTACGAGCAGTACTTC	CACPGANSYEQYF
TRBV30	-	TRBD1	TRBJ1-1	TGTGCCTGGAGAGCCGACAGGGTGAGGACTGAAGCTTTCTTT	CAWRADRVRTEAFF
TRBV5-6	few	-	TRBJ2-1	TGTGCCAGCTTAAATTCCTACAATGAGCAGTTCTTC	CASLNSYNEQFF
TRBV5-1	-	-	TRBJ1-4	TGCGCCAGCAGCTTGGGTACGGGGAGGGGTGAAAAACTGTTTTTT	CASSLGTGRGEKLFF
TRBV4-1	once	TRBD1	TRBJ1-1	TGCGCCAGCAGCCAGCTACAGGGGCCGGGCACTGAAGCTTTCTTT	CASSQLQGPGTEAFF
TRBV2	-	-	TRBJ2-7	TGTGCCAGCAGTAGACAACCTCGACACCGAACGAGCTCCTACGAGCAGTACTTC	CASSRQPRHRTSSYEQYF
TRBV19	once	TRBD1	TRBJ1-2	TGTGCCAGTATGTTGGGGCGTGGGACAGAAGCTAACTATGGCTACACCTTC	CASMLGRGTEANYGYTF
TRBV18	-	TRBD1	TRBJ2-7	TGTGCCAGCTCAAGGGACAGTCTCACCTACGAGCAGTACTTC	CASSRDSLTYEQYF
TRBV2	few	TRBD1	TRBJ1-1	TGTGCCAGCAGGCCACCAGGGGGCGCGGTCGCTGAAGCTTTCTTT	CASRPPGGAVAEAFF
TRBV18	-	-	TRBJ1-1	TGTGCCAGCTCACCTTTGGACTCGGGCCTGAACACTGAAGCTTTCTTT	CASSPLDSGLNTEAFF
TRBV4-1	-	-	TRBJ2-7	TGCGCCAGCAGCCAAGATAGGACTAACAGGGGCTCATACGAGCAGTACTTC	CASSQDRTNRGSYEQYF
TRBV6-1	-	TRBD2	TRBJ2-3	TGTGCCAGCAGTGAATGGGTAGCGGGGGGGGTAGGAGATACGCAGTATTTT	CASSEWVAGGVGDTQYF
TRBV18	-	TRBD1	TRBJ2-7	TGTGCCAGCTCACCAGGGACAGACTACGAGCAGTACTTC	CASSPGTDYEQYF
TRBV6-5	-	-	TRBJ1-2	TGTGCCAGCAGTCCCCTGGGGGGAGGCTACACCTTC	CASSPLGGGYTF
TRBV14	-	-	TRBJ2-5	TGTGCCAGCAGCCAAAATTTAAAAGAGACCCAGTACTTC	CASSQNLKETQYF
TRBV14	-	TRBD1	TRBJ1-5	TGTGCCAGCAGCCCCGGGACAGGGGGACACAATCAGCCCCAGCATTTT	CASSPGTGGHNQPQHF
TRBV28	-	-	TRBJ1-2	TGTGCCAGCAGTCCCCCGCGGGGGGGATGGGGCTACACCTTC	CASSPPRGGWGYTF